This is a list of T cell receptor beta chains from one sample in a study of long-term antiretroviral therapy in people with HIV. Libraries were prepared by immunoSEQ multiplex PCR; TCRdb keeps only in-frame clonotypes and omits some of them. The sample consists of approximately 47,000 clones, roughly four fifths of them appearing once. Sequenced material: unsorted PBMCs, taken 0.8 years after starting antiretroviral therapy. The receptor set was obtained from a woman aged 18-30 years with HIV. Both conserved end residues are part of each CDR3. Each record gives: V gene, J gene, D gene, clone size, CDR3 protein, CDR3 DNA. D genes are given only for firm matches. Size tells how often a clone was seen (once, few, many) or the class of an expanded clone, and some rows leave it out.

TRBV19	TRBJ1-2	TRBD1	-	CASSISFKRQGSRYGYTF	TGTGCCAGTAGTATATCATTCAAACGACAGGGGAGCCGCTATGGCTACACCTTC
TRBV29-1	TRBJ2-7	-	-	CSVELAGVGTYEQYF	TGCAGCGTTGAACTCGCCGGGGTGGGGACCTACGAGCAGTACTTC
TRBV27	TRBJ1-2	TRBD1	-	CASSFGGTGYGYTF	TGTGCCAGCAGTTTTGGGGGGACAGGCTATGGCTACACCTTC
TRBV7-2	TRBJ1-1	TRBD1	few	CASSSDRGRDLEAFF	TGTGCCAGCAGCTCGGACAGGGGAAGGGATCTTGAAGCTTTCTTT
TRBV29-1	TRBJ2-7	TRBD2	-	CSVEAGLAGSSYEQYF	TGCAGCGTTGAAGCTGGACTAGCGGGTAGCTCCTACGAGCAGTACTTC
TRBV7-2	TRBJ2-5	-	-	CASSLEYRLVETQYF	TGTGCCAGCAGCTTAGAGTACAGGCTCGTAGAGACCCAGTACTTC
TRBV5-1	TRBJ2-3	TRBD1	-	CASSLTGTGSTDTQYF	TGCGCCAGCAGCTTAACCGGGACAGGGAGCACAGATACGCAGTATTTT
TRBV11-1	TRBJ1-1	TRBD1	once	CASSNDRADMNTEAFF	TGTGCCAGCAGTAATGACAGGGCGGACATGAACACTGAAGCTTTCTTT
TRBV7-7	TRBJ2-2	TRBD1	-	CATGTGPAGELFF	TGTGCTACCGGGACAGGGCCGGCCGGGGAGCTGTTTTTT
TRBV10-3	TRBJ2-5	-	-	CAISEVGSGQETQYF	TGTGCCATCAGTGAGGTCGGTAGCGGACAAGAGACCCAGTACTTC
TRBV28	TRBJ2-3	TRBD2	once	CASSLGTSGIDTQYF	TGTGCCAGCAGTTTAGGGACTAGCGGGATAGATACGCAGTATTTT
TRBV27	TRBJ2-3	TRBD1	once	CASSSRDRGADTQYF	TGTGCCAGCAGTAGTCGGGACAGGGGAGCCGATACGCAGTATTTT
TRBV10-3	TRBJ2-3	-	-	CAIGSNRDTQYF	TGTGCCATCGGTTCTAACCGCGATACGCAGTATTTT
TRBV7-2	TRBJ2-2	-	-	CASRAGPSRNTGELFF	TGTGCCAGCAGGGCGGGACCTTCCCGGAACACCGGGGAGCTGTTTTTT
TRBV6-4	TRBJ2-7	-	-	CASSESGKSYEQYF	TGTGCCAGCAGTGAGTCCGGGAAATCCTACGAGCAGTACTTC
TRBV4-1	TRBJ2-2	-	-	CASSHGIGGANTGELFF	TGCGCCAGCAGCCACGGAATCGGGGGCGCGAACACCGGGGAGCTGTTTTTT
TRBV7-7	TRBJ2-1	TRBD2	-	CASSSTSDSYNEQFF	TGTGCTAGCAGCTCGACTAGCGACTCCTACAATGAGCAGTTCTTC
TRBV7-3	TRBJ2-7	-	few	CASSLRASGEQYF	TGTGCCAGCAGCCTCCGGGCCTCGGGAGAGCAGTACTTC
TRBV4-3	TRBJ2-7	TRBD2	-	CASSQGAGDYEQYF	TGCGCCAGCAGCCAAGGAGCGGGGGACTACGAGCAGTACTTC
TRBV27	TRBJ1-1	TRBD1	-	CATTGQGETEAFF	TGTGCCACTACCGGGCAGGGGGAGACTGAAGCTTTCTTT
TRBV11-2	TRBJ2-2	-	-	CASSPSHRARSGELFF	TGTGCCAGCAGCCCAAGCCACAGGGCTAGATCCGGGGAGCTGTTTTTT
TRBV2	TRBJ1-5	-	few	CASSDLGQPQHF	TGTGCCAGCAGTGACCTGGGCCAGCCCCAGCATTTT
TRBV19	TRBJ2-5	-	-	CASSISQETQYF	TGTGCCAGTAGTATTTCCCAAGAGACCCAGTACTTC
TRBV18	TRBJ2-7	-	-	CASSPKYEQYF	TGTGCCAGCTCACCTAAATACGAGCAGTACTTC
TRBV6-5	TRBJ2-1	TRBD2	once	CASSFPGTSSYNEQFF	TGTGCCAGCAGTTTCCCCGGGACTAGCTCCTACAATGAGCAGTTCTTC
TRBV4-3	TRBJ1-2	TRBD1	-	CASSHHPSDRGHYGYTF	TGCGCCAGCAGCCACCACCCATCGGACAGGGGGCACTATGGCTACACCTTC
TRBV27	TRBJ2-3	-	-	CASSSPTEDYFTDTQYF	TGTGCCAGCAGTTCCCCGACTGAAGACTATTTCACAGATACGCAGTATTTT
TRBV7-8	TRBJ1-5	TRBD1	-	CASSLDTGGQPQHF	TGTGCCAGCAGCTTAGACACAGGGGGTCAGCCCCAGCATTTT
TRBV5-5	TRBJ2-7	-	few	CASRGPLNYEQYF	TGTGCCAGCAGGGGGCCCCTAAACTACGAGCAGTACTTC
TRBV9	TRBJ2-3	TRBD2	-	CASSRWTSGRIASTDTQYF	TGTGCCAGCAGCAGGTGGACTAGCGGGAGAATCGCTAGCACAGATACGCAGTATTTT
TRBV6-6	TRBJ1-1	-	-	CASSYGKEAFF	TGTGCCAGCAGTTACGGGAAAGAAGCTTTCTTT
TRBV11-2	TRBJ1-1	TRBD1	once	CASSFGQANTEAFF	TGTGCCAGCAGCTTTGGACAGGCGAACACTGAAGCTTTCTTT